The 27 T cell receptor beta chains given below trace back to one sample, sequenced in a study of graft-versus-host responses after intestinal transplantation. Which antigens these TCRs recognize remains unknown. The assay was immunoSEQ multiplex PCR, and TCRdb's table has in-frame clones only and misses some. The data hold about 90,000 clones, with around 93% observed a single time. The specimen comprised unstimulated CD4+ T cells sorted from spleen or lymph node cells, sampled before transplant. The origin of the receptors is a human donor who was the organ donor for an intestinal transplant.

The chain has TRBV5-4 and TRBJ2-7; D ambiguous. The germline gives CDR1 SGHNT, CDR2 YYREEE (reference sequence). The CDR3 contains 14 residues. Trimming left V 4 bases short and J 2 bases short, with 13 bases between. The DNA for the CDR3 is TGTGCCAGCAGCCCACACAAGGTAGCCTACGAGCAGTACTTC. This codes for CASSPHKVAYEQYF. The full variable domain, completed using reference TRBV5-4 and TRBJ2-7, is ETGVTQSPTHLIKTRGQQVTLRCSSQSGHNTVSWYQQALGQGPQFIFQYYREEENGRGNFPPRFSGLQFPNYSSELNVNALELDDSALYLCASSPHKVAYEQYFGPGTRLTVT.

J is TRBJ1-1 and V is TRBV5-1; 8 bases line up with TRBD1. Germline V gives CDR1 SGHRS, CDR2 YFSETQ. The ends lost 3 bases at V and 1 base at J; junction bases unmatched: 5. The CDR3 is 15 amino acids. CDR3 DNA sequence: TGCGCCAGCAGCTGGGGGACAGGTAGGAACACTGAAGCTTTCTTT. Its translation: CASSWGTGRNTEAFF.

The V gene is TRBV19, the J gene TRBJ1-4, with 9 nucleotides matching TRBD1. This CDR3 comprises 14 residues. V shed 6 bases, J shed 8 bases, and the junction held 7 bases outside the gene matches. Germline V lookup: CDR1 LNHDA, CDR2 SQIVND (reference sequence). The CDR3 protein is CASSPQGAREKLFF. The CDR3 DNA reads as TGTGCCAGTAGCCCACAGGGGGCACGCGAAAAACTGTTTTTT.

The genes are TRBV18 and TRBJ1-1, with D possibly being TRBD1 (6 bases). Germline V lookup: CDR1 KGHSH, CDR2 LQKENI. This CDR3 contains 14 residues. V was shortened by 3 bases and J by 1 base, with 9 bases between the two germline ends. The CDR3 DNA is TGTGCCAGCTCACCGGACAGTTCGAACACTGAAGCTTTCTTT. Translation gives CASSPDSSNTEAFF.

The chain has TRBV5-5 and TRBJ2-3; D unclear. This CDR3 region has 14 residues. V dropped 2 bases and J dropped 0 bases, with 7 bases sitting between them. Germline V gives CDR1 SGHKS, CDR2 YYEKEE (reference sequence). The CDR3 is CASSFWASTDTQYF. The CDR3 DNA reads as TGTGCCAGCAGCTTCTGGGCTAGCACAGATACGCAGTATTTT.

This chain joins TRBV28 and TRBJ1-5; D unresolved. The V and J ends lost 6 bases and 2 bases respectively, with 17 bases between them. The CDR3 consists of 16 residues. Germline CDR1 MDHEN, CDR2 SYDVKM. CDR3 sequence: CASSPGPHFGNQPQHF. DNA of the CDR3: TGTGCCAGCAGCCCCGGGCCCCATTTTGGCAATCAGCCCCAGCATTTT.

This chain uses TRBV4-1 with TRBJ2-3, with D possibly matching TRBD1 (5 bases). CDR3 length: 15 amino acids. Trimming cost V 0 bases and J 5 bases, with 12 bases left between them. CDR1 and CDR2 (germline): MGHRA, YSYEKL. The DNA for the CDR3 is TGCGCCAGCAGCCAAGAAGTGGTGGGGCGAGATACGCAGTATTTT. Protein product: CASSQEVVGRDTQYF.

This clone turned up a few times. The chain carries TRBV6-6 and TRBJ2-7, with 8 positions matching TRBD2. Looked up from germline, CDR1 is MNHNY and CDR2 is SVGAGI (reference sequence). This CDR3 comprises 11 residues. The CDR3 DNA follows: TGTGAGAGGGGACTAGTCGACGAGCAGTACTTC. This codes for CERGLVDEQYF.

The V and J genes are TRBV27 and TRBJ2-2; 7 nucleotides match TRBD1. V lost 5 bases and J lost 6; bases outside the gene matches: 9. Germline V CDR1 and CDR2: MNHEY, SMNVEV (reference sequence). CDR3 length: 15 amino acids. CDR3 in DNA: TGTGCCAGCAGTCCCAGGGGGACGACGCCCGGGGAGCTGTTTTTT. Encoded protein: CASSPRGTTPGELFF.

The rearrangement links TRBV2 to TRBJ2-5, with 9 positions matching TRBD2. This CDR3 contains 15 residues. The germline V gene encodes CDR1 SNHLY and CDR2 FYNNEI. The ends lost 6 bases at V and 1 base at J; junction bases unmatched: 6. The CDR3 coding sequence is TGTGCCAGCAGGATGGGTAGCGGGGGCCAAGAGACCCAGTACTTC. Translation gives CASRMGSGGQETQYF.

The CDR3 DNA follows: TGTGCCAGCAGCAAACGAGGGGCATTCCTAAAAGAGACCCAGTACTTC. Amino acids: CASSKRGAFLKETQYF. The J gene is TRBJ2-5, the V gene TRBV21-1. TRBV21-1 constitutes a pseudogene. The CDR3 loop spans 16 amino acids.

The chain joins TRBV28 to TRBJ2-6; D unresolved. CDR3 length: 15 amino acids. V was shortened by 3 bases and J by 1 base, with 7 bases between the two germline ends. The germline CDR1 and CDR2 sequences are MDHEN and SYDVKM. CDR3 residues: CASSFTRSGANVLTF. DNA of the CDR3: TGTGCCAGCAGTTTTACGCGATCTGGGGCCAACGTCCTGACTTTC.

The chain joins TRBV30 to TRBJ1-6; the match to TRBD1 covers 10 bases. After removal of 3 bases from V and 5 bases from J, the junction contained 7 bases not matched to a gene. The CDR3 covers 16 residues. Germline V lookup: CDR1 GTSNPN, CDR2 SVGIG (reference sequence). The CDR3 nucleotides read TGTGCCTGGAGAATGACAGGGGGCTTTCATAATTCACCCCTCCACTTT. This codes for CAWRMTGGFHNSPLHF.

The chain employs TRBV27 and TRBJ2-7; possible D gene TRBD2, 5 bases. The V and J ends lost 4 bases and 3 bases respectively, with 13 bases between them. The CDR3 covers 14 residues. In germline, CDR1 is MNHEY, CDR2 SMNVEV (reference sequence). CDR3: CASSWSGELYEQYF. The CDR3 DNA sequence: TGTGCCAGCAGTTGGAGTGGGGAGCTCTACGAGCAGTACTTC.

The chain employs TRBV2 and TRBJ1-1; 8 bases agree with TRBD1. Looked up from germline, CDR1 is SNHLY and CDR2 is FYNNEI. The CDR3 sequence is 13 residues long. V lost 6 bases to trimming and J lost 5 bases; unmatched junction nucleotides: 5. The DNA for the CDR3 is TGTGCCAGCAGCGGACAGGGAGGTACTGAAGCTTTCTTT. Translation: CASSGQGGTEAFF.

This chain connects TRBV28 to TRBJ1-5, with 7 bases that match TRBD1. Trimming removed 8 bases from V and 7 bases from J; junction bases left unmatched: 8. Germline CDR1 is MDHEN and CDR2 is SYDVKM. CDR3 length: 13 residues. The CDR3 bases are TGTGCCAGCGGACAGGTAATTAGCCAGCCCCAGCATTTT. It yields the protein CASGQVISQPQHF.

J is TRBJ1-6 and V is TRBV30, with D uncertain. The V and J ends lost 2 bases and 2 bases respectively, with 16 bases between them. The V gene's germline CDR1 is GTSNPN and CDR2 SVGIG (reference sequence). The CDR3 sequence is 17 residues long. CDR3 bases: TGTGCCTGGAGTAGATACATAGGGCAGCCCTATAATTCACCCCTCCACTTT. Encoded protein: CAWSRYIGQPYNSPLHF.

This rearrangement joins TRBV7-6 to TRBJ2-7; maybe TRBD1 (5 bases). CDR3 length: 14 residues. V shed 3 bases and J shed 3 bases, with 12 bases lying between them. The germline CDR1 and CDR2 sequences are SGHVS and FNYEAQ. The CDR3: CASSFAGLGYEQYF. The DNA of the CDR3 is TGTGCCAGCAGCTTTGCAGGGTTGGGCTACGAGCAGTACTTC.

This chain uses TRBV18 with TRBJ2-6; 10 nucleotides line up with TRBD1. This CDR3 is 18 amino acids long. J was trimmed by 0 bases and V by 3 bases; bases with no gene match: 5. The germline gives CDR1 KGHSH, CDR2 LQKENI. The CDR3 nucleotides read TGTGCCAGCTCACCCCGACAGGGGGCAGGCTCTGGGGCCAACGTCCTGACTTTC. Encoded protein: CASSPRQGAGSGANVLTF.

In this sample, this clone turned up once. The J gene is TRBJ2-2, the V gene TRBV5-1; 7 bases are shared with TRBD1. This CDR3 contains 15 residues. Germline V lookup: CDR1 SGHRS, CDR2 YFSETQ. Trimming at V came to 1 base and at J to 3 bases, leaving 3 bases not matched to a gene. The CDR3 nucleotides are TGCGCCAGCAGCTTGTACAGGGGAGACACCGGGGAGCTGTTTTTT. Protein: CASSLYRGDTGELFF.

The V call is TRBV4-3, the J call TRBJ1-1; D remains ambiguous. V was pared by 1 base and J by 1 base, with 7 bases between. CDR3 size: 14 residues. Germline lookup yields CDR1 LGHNA and CDR2 YSLEER. CDR3 amino acids: CASSQVAGNTEAFF. The CDR3 DNA follows: TGCGCCAGCAGCCAAGTCGCCGGGAACACTGAAGCTTTCTTT.

CDR3 sequence (DNA): TGCGCCAGCAGCCAAGATGGCAGGGGGCTCCCCTACGAGCAGTACTTC. This sequence encodes CASSQDGRGLPYEQYF. This chain links TRBV4-3 with TRBJ2-7; 8 bases agree with TRBD1. The J segment lost 2 bases and the V segment lost 0 bases, leaving 6 bases of the junction unmatched. The CDR3 length is 16 residues. CDR1 LGHNA and CDR2 YSLEER come from the germline V gene.

As regards this clone: In the same sample, other DNA sequences code for this CDR3. The chain has TRBV9 and TRBJ1-1; D perhaps matches TRBD1 (6 bases). The CDR3 runs 14 residues. Trimming took 1 base from V and 3 from J, leaving 10 bases between them. Germline CDR1 reads SGDLS; CDR2 reads YYNGEE. CDR3 amino acids: CASSVLSGDTEAFF. The CDR3 bases are TGTGCCAGCAGCGTATTGTCAGGGGACACTGAAGCTTTCTTT.

The rearrangement uses TRBV6-1 and TRBJ2-2; the D call may be TRBD1 or TRBD2 (5 bases each). The CDR3 has 14 residues. The germline gives CDR1 MNHNS, CDR2 SASEGT. The V end lost 4 bases, the J end lost 6 bases, and 12 bases lay between the germline ends. CDR3 sequence reads: CASSVEGTAGELFF. The CDR3 DNA reads as TGTGCCAGCAGTGTTGAGGGGACGGCCGGGGAGCTGTTTTTT.

The chain combines TRBV2 with TRBJ2-3; 10 bases match TRBD2. CDR3 length: 17 amino acids. Germline V lookup: CDR1 SNHLY, CDR2 FYNNEI. The V segment lost 3 bases and the J segment 2 bases; nucleotides outside the gene matches: 8. The CDR3 spells CASSDNRSGGATDTQYF. DNA for the CDR3: TGTGCCAGCAGTGATAATCGGAGCGGGGGGGCCACAGATACGCAGTATTTT.

The chain couples TRBV13 to TRBJ2-5; D remains ambiguous. Germline V gives CDR1 PRHDT, CDR2 FYEKMQ (reference sequence). There are 13 residues in the CDR3. V was shortened by 3 bases and J by 2 bases, with 7 bases between the two germline ends. The CDR3: CASSFTPQETQYF. Here the CDR3 DNA reads TGTGCCAGCAGCTTCACCCCACAAGAGACCCAGTACTTC.

The chain carries TRBV11-3 and TRBJ2-2; 10 nucleotides match TRBD2. CDR1 is SGHNT and CDR2 is YENEEA in the germline V gene. Trimming took 5 bases from V and 6 from J; bases not matched to a gene: 6. The CDR3 runs 15 residues. CDR3 amino acids: CASSALAGPSGELFF. The CDR3, as DNA: TGTGCCAGCAGCGCACTAGCGGGGCCCTCCGGGGAGCTGTTTTTT.